This T cell receptor (beta chain) was retrieved from a study of shared clonotypes between healthy human individuals. The study, taken as a whole, reports: An anticipated effect of sequencing depth on clonotype sharing among donors was recognized.

In regard to this clone: The antigen is undetermined.

Sorted-subset replicate PCRs used approximately 190 ng of genomic DNA. This amount corresponded to approximately 30,000 T cell genomes. As handled by the study authors: As immunoSEQ supplied junction-only sequences (without quality scores), filtering differed. Method: immunoSEQ multiplex PCR; TCRdb's copy keeps in-frame clones and lacks some. Clonal size and the V and J genes are those of that table, whereas D and trimming came from the DNA. The sample shows more than 2,000,000 clones, approximately 95% of them seen only once. This CDR3 contains 13 residues. Germline V gives CDR1 MNHNS, CDR2 SASEGT. With 2 bases removed from V and 6 bases from J, the gap between germline ends came to 10 bases.

The receptor's source is a man between 18 and 29 years old in good health. Some clones in this sample may be carry-over from other donors' samples. Sequenced sample: naive CD4+ T cells from PBMCs. Subset meaning: CD45RA+ positively selected. This chain joins TRBV6-1 and TRBJ1-1; the D is unclear. The CDR3 protein is CASSELPPPEAFF. CDR3 coding DNA: TGTGCCAGCAGTGAACTCCCTCCGCCTGAAGCTTTCTTT.